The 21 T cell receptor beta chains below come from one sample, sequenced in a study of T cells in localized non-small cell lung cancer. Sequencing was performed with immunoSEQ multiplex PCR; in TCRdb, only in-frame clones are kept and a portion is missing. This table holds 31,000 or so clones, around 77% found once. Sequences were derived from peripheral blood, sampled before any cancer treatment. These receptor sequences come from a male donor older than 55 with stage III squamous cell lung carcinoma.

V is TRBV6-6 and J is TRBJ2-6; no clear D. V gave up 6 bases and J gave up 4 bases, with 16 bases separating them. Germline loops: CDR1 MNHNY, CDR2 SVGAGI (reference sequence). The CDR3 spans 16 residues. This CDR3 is CASSPFSLEGANVLTF. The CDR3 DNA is TGTGCCAGCAGCCCTTTTTCTCTAGAGGGGGCCAACGTCCTGACTTTC.

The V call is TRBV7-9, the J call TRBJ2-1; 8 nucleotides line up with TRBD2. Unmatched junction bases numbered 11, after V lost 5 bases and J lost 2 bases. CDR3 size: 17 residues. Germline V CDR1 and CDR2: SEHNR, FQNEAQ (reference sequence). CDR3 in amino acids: CASSTTPGLGTYNEQFF. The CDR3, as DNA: TGTGCCAGCAGCACAACCCCGGGACTAGGTACCTACAATGAGCAGTTCTTC.

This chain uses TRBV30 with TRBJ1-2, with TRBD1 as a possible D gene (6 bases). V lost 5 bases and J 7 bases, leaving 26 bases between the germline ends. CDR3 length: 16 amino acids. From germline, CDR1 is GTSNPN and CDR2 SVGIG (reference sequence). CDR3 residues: CAWVSDKGGLASGYTF. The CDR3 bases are TGTGCCTGGGTCTCTGATAAGGGGGGACTGGCATCTGGCTACACCTTC. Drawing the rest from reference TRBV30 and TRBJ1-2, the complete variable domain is SQTIHQWPATLVQPVGSPLSLECTVEGTSNPNLYWYRQAAGRGLQLLFYSVGIGQISSEVPQNLSASRPQDRQFILSSKKLLLSDSGFYLCAWVSDKGGLASGYTFGSGTRLTVV.

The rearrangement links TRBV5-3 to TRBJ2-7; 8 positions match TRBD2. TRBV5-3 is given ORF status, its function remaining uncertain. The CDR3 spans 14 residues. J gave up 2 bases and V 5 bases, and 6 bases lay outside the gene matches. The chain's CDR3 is CARSKRETPYEQYF. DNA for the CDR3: TGTGCCAGAAGTAAGCGGGAGACCCCCTACGAGCAGTACTTC.

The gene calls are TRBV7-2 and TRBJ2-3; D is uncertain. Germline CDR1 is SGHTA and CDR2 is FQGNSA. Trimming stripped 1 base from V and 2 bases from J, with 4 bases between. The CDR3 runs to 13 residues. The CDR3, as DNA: TGTGCCAGCAGCTTAGAGGCCACAGATACGCAGTATTTT. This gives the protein CASSLEATDTQYF.

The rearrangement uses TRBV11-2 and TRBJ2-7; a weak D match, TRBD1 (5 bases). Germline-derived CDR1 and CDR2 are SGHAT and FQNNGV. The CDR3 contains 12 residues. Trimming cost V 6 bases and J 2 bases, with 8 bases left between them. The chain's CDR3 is CASRTATYEQYF. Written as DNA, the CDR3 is TGTGCCAGCAGGACAGCTACCTACGAGCAGTACTTC.

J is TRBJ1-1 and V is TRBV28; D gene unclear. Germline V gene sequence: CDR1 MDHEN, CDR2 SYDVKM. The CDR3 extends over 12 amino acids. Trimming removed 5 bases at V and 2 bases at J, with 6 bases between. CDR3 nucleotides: TGTGCCAGCAGTCCAGCAAACACTGAAGCTTTCTTT. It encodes CASSPANTEAFF.

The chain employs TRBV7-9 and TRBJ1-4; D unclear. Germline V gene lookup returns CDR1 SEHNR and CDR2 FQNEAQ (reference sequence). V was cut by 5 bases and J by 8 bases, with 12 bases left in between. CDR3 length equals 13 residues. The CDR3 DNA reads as TGTGCCAGCAGCCTCCCCGGTCTAGAAAAACTGTTTTTT. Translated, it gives CASSLPGLEKLFF. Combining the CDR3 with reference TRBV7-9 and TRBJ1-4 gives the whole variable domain DTGVSQNPRHKITKRGQNVTFRCDPISEHNRLYWYRQTLGQGPEFLTYFQNEAQLEKSRLLSDRFSAERPKGSFSTLEIQRTEQGDSAMYLCASSLPGLEKLFFGSGTQLSVL.

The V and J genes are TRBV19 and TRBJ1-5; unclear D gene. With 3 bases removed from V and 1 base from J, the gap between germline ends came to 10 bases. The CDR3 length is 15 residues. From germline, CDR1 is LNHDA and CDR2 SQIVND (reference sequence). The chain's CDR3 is CASSIGSGSNQPQHF. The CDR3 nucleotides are TGTGCCAGTAGTATCGGGAGCGGGAGCAATCAGCCCCAGCATTTT.

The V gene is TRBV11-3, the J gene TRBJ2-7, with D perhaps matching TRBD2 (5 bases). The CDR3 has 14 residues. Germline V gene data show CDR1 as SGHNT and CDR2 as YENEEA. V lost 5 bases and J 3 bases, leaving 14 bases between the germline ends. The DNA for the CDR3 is TGTGCCAGCAGCGCGGGCGAAGTGGGCTACGAGCAGTACTTC. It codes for CASSAGEVGYEQYF.

CDR3 bases: TGTGCCAGTAGTATAACAGGGGACTATAATTCACCCCTCCACTTT. This translates into CASSITGDYNSPLHF. This chain connects TRBV19 to TRBJ1-6; 7 bases map to TRBD1. Trimming cost V 2 bases and J 3 bases; bases outside gene matches: 1. Germline values: CDR1 LNHDA, CDR2 SQIVND (reference sequence). The CDR3 is 15 residues long.

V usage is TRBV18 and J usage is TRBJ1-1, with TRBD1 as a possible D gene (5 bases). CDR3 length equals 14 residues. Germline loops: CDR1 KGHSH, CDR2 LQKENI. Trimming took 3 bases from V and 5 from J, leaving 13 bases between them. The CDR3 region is CASSPDRDSTEAFF. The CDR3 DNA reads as TGTGCCAGCTCACCCGACAGAGATTCTACTGAAGCTTTCTTT.

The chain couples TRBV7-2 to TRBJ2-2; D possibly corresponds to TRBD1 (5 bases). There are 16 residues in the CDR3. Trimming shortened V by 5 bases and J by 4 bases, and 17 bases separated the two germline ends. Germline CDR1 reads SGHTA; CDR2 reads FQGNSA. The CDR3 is CASSQIQVVSTGELFF. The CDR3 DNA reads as TGTGCCAGCAGCCAGATACAGGTCGTTAGCACCGGGGAGCTGTTTTTT. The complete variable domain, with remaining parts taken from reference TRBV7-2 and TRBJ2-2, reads GAGVSQSPSNKVTEKGKDVELRCDPISGHTALYWYRQSLGQGLEFLIYFQGNSAPDKSGLPSDRFSAERTGGSVSTLTIQRTQQEDSAVYLCASSQIQVVSTGELFFGEGSRLTVL.

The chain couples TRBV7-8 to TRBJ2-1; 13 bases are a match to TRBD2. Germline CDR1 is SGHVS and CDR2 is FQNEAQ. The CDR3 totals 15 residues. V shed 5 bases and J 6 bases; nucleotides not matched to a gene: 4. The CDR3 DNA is TGTGCCAGCAGCCCTGGGACTAGCGGGATCAATGAGCAGTTCTTC. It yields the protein CASSPGTSGINEQFF.

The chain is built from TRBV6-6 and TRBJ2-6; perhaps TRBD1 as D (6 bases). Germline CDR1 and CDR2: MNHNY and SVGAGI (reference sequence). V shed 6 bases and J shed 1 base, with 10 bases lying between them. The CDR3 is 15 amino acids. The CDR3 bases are TGTGCCAGCAGCCCCGACAGGTCTGGGGCCAACGTCCTGACTTTC. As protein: CASSPDRSGANVLTF.

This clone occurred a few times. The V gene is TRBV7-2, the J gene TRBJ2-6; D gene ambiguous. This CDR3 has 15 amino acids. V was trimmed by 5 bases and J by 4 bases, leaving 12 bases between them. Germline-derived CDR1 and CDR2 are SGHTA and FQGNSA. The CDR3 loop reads CASSIGTMGANVLTF. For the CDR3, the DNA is TGTGCCAGCAGCATCGGTACCATGGGGGCCAACGTCCTGACTTTC.

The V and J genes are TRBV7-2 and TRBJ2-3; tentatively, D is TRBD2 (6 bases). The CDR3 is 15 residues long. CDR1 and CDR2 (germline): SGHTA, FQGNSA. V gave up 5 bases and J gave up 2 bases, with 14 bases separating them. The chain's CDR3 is CASSPGTYYTDTQYF. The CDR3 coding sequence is TGTGCCAGCAGCCCCGGGACTTACTACACAGATACGCAGTATTTT.

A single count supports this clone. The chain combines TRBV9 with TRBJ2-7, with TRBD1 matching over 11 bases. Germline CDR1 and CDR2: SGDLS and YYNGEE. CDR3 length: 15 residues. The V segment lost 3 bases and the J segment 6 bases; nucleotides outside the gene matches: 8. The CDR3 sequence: CASSATGTGGSEQYF. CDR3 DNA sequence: TGTGCCAGCAGCGCTACCGGGACAGGGGGAAGCGAGCAGTACTTC. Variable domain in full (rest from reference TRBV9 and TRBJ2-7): DSGVTQTPKHLITATGQRVTLRCSPRSGDLSVYWYQQSLDQGLQFLIQYYNGEERAKGNILERFSAQQFPDLHSELNLSSLELGDSALYFCASSATGTGGSEQYFGPGTRLTVT.

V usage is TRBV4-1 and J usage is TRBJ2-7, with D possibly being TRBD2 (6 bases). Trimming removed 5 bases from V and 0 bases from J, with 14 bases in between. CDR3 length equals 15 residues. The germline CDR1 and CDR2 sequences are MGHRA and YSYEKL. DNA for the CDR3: TGCGCCAGCAGCGCTCTCGCGGGGCCCTCCTACGAGCAGTACTTC. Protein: CASSALAGPSYEQYF.

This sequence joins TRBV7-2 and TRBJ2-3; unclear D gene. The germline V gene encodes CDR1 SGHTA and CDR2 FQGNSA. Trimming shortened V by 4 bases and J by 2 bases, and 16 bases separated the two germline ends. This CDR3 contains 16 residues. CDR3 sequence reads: CASSSQRGSTTDTQYF. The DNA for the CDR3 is TGTGCCAGCAGCTCTCAGCGCGGATCAACCACAGATACGCAGTATTTT. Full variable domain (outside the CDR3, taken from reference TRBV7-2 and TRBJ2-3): GAGVSQSPSNKVTEKGKDVELRCDPISGHTALYWYRQSLGQGLEFLIYFQGNSAPDKSGLPSDRFSAERTGGSVSTLTIQRTQQEDSAVYLCASSSQRGSTTDTQYFGPGTRLTVL.

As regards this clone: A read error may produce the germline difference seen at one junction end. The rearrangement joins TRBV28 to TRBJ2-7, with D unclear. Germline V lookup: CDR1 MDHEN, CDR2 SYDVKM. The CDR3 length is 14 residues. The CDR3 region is CASSARLPSSEQYF. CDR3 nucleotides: TGTGCCAGCAGTGCACGGTTACCCTCCTCCGAGCAGTACTTC.